The present TCR beta chain was sequenced within a study of CXCR3-negative and CXCR3-positive naive CD8 T cells. Study-wide results and caveats: Each naive subset displayed comparably high diversity, whereas memory CD8+ cells displayed much lower diversity. For the naive subsets, surface CD5 was similar, and TCR strength was inferred from TRB CDR3 properties. More hydrophobic TRB CDR3s were found in CXCR3-positive naive cells than in CXCR3-negative naive cells. Fresh PBMCs went into most assays, and CXCR3 expression partly declined after cryopreservation.

In preparing the TRB cDNA libraries, 5' RACE with UMI labels was used. From the 5' RACE reads, TCRdb lists one entry per CDR3 protein and no DNA. The sample has about 120,000 distinct CDR3 sequences, and its top ten clones hold approximately 0.36%. About this clonotype: The antigen is undetermined.

The CDR3 runs to 14 residues. V usage is TRBV12-3 or TRBV12-4 and J usage is TRBJ1-1; as DNA is missing, the TRBD1 call by TCRdb cannot be tested. Sequencing input: naive CXCR3+ CD8+ T cells from blood. This sample's subset: CD45RO-CCR7+CD27+CD95- naive CD8+ T cells expressing CXCR3 (TNR3+). This receptor was obtained from a human donor in good health. Some clones in this sample may be carry-over from other donors' samples. The chain's CDR3 is CASSPQGMNTEAFF.